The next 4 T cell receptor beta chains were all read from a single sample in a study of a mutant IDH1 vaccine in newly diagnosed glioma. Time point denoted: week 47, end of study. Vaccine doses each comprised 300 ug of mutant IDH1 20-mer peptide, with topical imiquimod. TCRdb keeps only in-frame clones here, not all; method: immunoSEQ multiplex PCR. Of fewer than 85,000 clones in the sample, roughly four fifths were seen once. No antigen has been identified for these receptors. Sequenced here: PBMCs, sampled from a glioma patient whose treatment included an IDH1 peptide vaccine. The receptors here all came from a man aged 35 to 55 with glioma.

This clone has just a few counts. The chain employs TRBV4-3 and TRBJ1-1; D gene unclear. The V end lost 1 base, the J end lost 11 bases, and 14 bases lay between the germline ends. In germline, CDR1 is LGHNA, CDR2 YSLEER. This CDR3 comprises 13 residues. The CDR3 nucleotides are TGCGCCAGCAGCCAAGTGGATGGGCCCAGGGCTTTCTTT. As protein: CASSQVDGPRAFF.

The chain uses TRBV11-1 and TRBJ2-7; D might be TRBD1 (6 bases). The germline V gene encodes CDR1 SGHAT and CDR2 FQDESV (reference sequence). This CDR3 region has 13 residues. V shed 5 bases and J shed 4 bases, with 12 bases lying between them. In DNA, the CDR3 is TGTGCCAGCAGCCCCCGACAGGCATACGAGCAGTACTTC. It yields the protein CASSPRQAYEQYF.

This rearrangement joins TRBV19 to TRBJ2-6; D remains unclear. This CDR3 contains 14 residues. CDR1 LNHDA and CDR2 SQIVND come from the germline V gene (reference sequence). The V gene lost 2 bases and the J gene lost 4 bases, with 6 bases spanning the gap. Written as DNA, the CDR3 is TGTGCCAGTAGTATAAGTAGAGGGGCCAACGTCCTGACTTTC. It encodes CASSISRGANVLTF. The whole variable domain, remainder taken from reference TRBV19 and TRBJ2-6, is DGGITQSPKYLFRKEGQNVTLSCEQNLNHDAMYWYRQDPGQGLRLIYYSQIVNDFQKGDIAEGYSVSREKKESFPLTVTSAQKNPTAFYLCASSISRGANVLTFGAGSRLTVL.

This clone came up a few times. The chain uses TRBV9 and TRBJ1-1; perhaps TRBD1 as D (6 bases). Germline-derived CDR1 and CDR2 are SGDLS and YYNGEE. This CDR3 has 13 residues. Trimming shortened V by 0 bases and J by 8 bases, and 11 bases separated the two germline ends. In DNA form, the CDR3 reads TGTGCCAGCAGCGTAGTAGAGGGGGACGAAGCTTTCTTT. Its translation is CASSVVEGDEAFF.